One sample yielded the 7 T cell receptor beta chains listed below, sequenced in a study of beta chain features in type 1 diabetes (dated by TCRdb to 2016 to 2018). No antigen is known for these receptors. Study-wide conclusions, independent of this receptor: In all four CD4+ subsets, TCRB CDR3 length was moderately but significantly shorter in type 1 diabetes patients.

Library prep was done by the immunoSEQ multiplex PCR assay. All of the isolated RNA was reverse transcribed with the High Capacity cDNA Reverse Transcription Kit, so expressed TCRB transcripts were sequenced. Here the immuneACCESS table is served through TCRdb, limited to in-frame sequences with V and J called. Missing clones are a known gap in these copies; in checked studies unresolved V genes cover under half, and the rest lacks a known reason. The sample table contains hundreds of thousands of clones; only one count was recorded for approximately 10% of them. The top ten hold about 0.018% of the sample. Sequenced material: naive CD4+ T cells from blood. The cell subset or site label, read with the paper, signifies: true naive CD4+ T cells. These receptors originate from a man aged 25 to 40 with type 1 diabetes.

The rearrangement links TRBV6-5 to TRBJ1-6, with 7 bases matching TRBD1. Germline loops: CDR1 MNHEY, CDR2 SVGAGI. This CDR3 region has 13 residues. The ends lost 8 bases at V and 10 bases at J; junction bases unmatched: 8. The CDR3 is CASGQQGRSPLHF. The CDR3 DNA reads as TGTGCCAGCGGACAACAGGGGCGGTCACCCCTCCACTTT.

There are a few counts of this clone. J is TRBJ2-2 and V is TRBV25-1, with TRBD1 as a possible D gene (5 bases). Looked up from germline, CDR1 is MGHDK and CDR2 is SYGVNS. V was cut by 9 bases and J by 1 base, with 9 bases left in between. CDR3 length: 13 amino acids. DNA of the CDR3: TGTGCCAGTTCCACAGGGAACACCGGGGAGCTGTTTTTT. Translating it yields CASSTGNTGELFF.

The chain couples TRBV6-4 to TRBJ2-1, with 9 bases that match TRBD1. The CDR3 is 16 residues long. Germline V gene lookup returns CDR1 MRHNA and CDR2 SNTAGT. Trimming at V came to 6 bases and at J to 7 bases, leaving 13 bases not matched to a gene. CDR3 sequence: CASRAQTGGVGNEQFF. CDR3 DNA: TGTGCCAGCAGAGCCCAAACAGGGGGCGTTGGGAATGAGCAGTTCTTC.

This clone occurred a few times. The chain carries TRBV15 and TRBJ1-5; no clear D gene. The CDR3 totals 14 residues. The germline V gene encodes CDR1 LNHNV and CDR2 YYDKDF (reference sequence). V was clipped by 0 bases and J by 4 bases, with 7 bases between them. CDR3 region: CATSRDRGNQPQHF. The CDR3 DNA reads as TGTGCCACCAGCAGAGATCGAGGGAATCAGCCCCAGCATTTT.

There are a few counts of this clone. V gene TRBV5-1 combines with J gene TRBJ2-5, with TRBD1 matching over 7 bases. The CDR3 spans 14 residues. Germline loops: CDR1 SGHRS, CDR2 YFSETQ. With 3 bases clipped from V and 2 bases from J, the junction kept 4 bases outside the gene matches. This CDR3 is CASSSGQQQETQYF. The CDR3, as DNA: TGCGCCAGCAGCTCGGGACAGCAGCAAGAGACCCAGTACTTC.

The V call is TRBV6-5, the J call TRBJ2-3; D is possibly TRBD1 (6 bases). Trimming stripped 6 bases from V and 6 bases from J, with 13 bases between. CDR3 length: 13 residues. Germline values: CDR1 MNHEY, CDR2 SVGAGI. The CDR3 DNA sequence: TGTGCCAGCAGGCTATGGACAGATGATACGCAGTATTTT. It encodes CASRLWTDDTQYF.

The chain combines TRBV4-1 with TRBJ2-3, with D unclear. The germline gives CDR1 MGHRA, CDR2 YSYEKL. Trimming cost V 3 bases and J 5 bases, with 9 bases left between them. The CDR3 consists of 13 residues. CDR3 in amino acids: CASSQNYEDTQYF. CDR3 nucleotide sequence: TGCGCCAGCAGCCAGAACTACGAAGATACGCAGTATTTT.